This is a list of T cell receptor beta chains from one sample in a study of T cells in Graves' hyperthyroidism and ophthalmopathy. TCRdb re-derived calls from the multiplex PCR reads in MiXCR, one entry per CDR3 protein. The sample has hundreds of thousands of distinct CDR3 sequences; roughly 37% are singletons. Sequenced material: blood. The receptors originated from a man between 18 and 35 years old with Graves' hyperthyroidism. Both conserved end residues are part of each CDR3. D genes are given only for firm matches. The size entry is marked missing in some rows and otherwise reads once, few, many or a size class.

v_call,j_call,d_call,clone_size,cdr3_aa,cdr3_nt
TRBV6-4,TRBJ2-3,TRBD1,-,CASSDWTGTDTQYF,TGTGCCAGCAGTGACTGGACAGGGACAGATACGCAGTATTTT
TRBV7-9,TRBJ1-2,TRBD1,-,CASSPTGDTGYTF,TGTGCCAGCAGCCCGACAGGGGATACTGGCTACACCTTC
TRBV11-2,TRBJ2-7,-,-,CASSRRDGEPDEQYF,TGCGCCAGCAGCCGTAGGGACGGGGAACCGGACGAGCAGTACTTC
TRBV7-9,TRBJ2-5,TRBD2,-,CASSARGRGLGETQYF,TGTGCCAGCAGCGCCCGAGGGAGGGGCTTGGGTGAGACCCAGTACTTC
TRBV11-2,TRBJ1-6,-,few,CASSLVGGNYNSPLHF,TGTGCCAGCAGCTTAGTCGGGGGAAACTATAATTCACCCCTCCACTTT
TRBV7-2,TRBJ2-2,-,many,CASSLDQNTGELFF,TGTGCCAGCAGCTTAGACCAGAACACCGGGGAGCTGTTTTTT
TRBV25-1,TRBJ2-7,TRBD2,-,CASSPRLAGPYEQYF,TGTGCCAGCAGTCCCCGACTAGCGGGCCCCTACGAGCAGTACTTC
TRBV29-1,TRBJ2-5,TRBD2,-,CSVEGPGGEQETQYF,TGCAGCGTTGAGGGGCCGGGAGGGGAGCAAGAGACCCAGTACTTC
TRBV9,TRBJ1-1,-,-,CASSVAAGRTEAFF,TGTGCCAGCAGCGTAGCTGCAGGGAGAACTGAAGCTTTCTTT
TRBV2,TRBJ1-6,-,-,CASSGRQGSSPLHF,TGTGCCAGCAGTGGGAGGCAGGGGAGTTCACCCCTCCACTTT
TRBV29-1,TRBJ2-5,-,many,CSVEGTTRPETQYF,TGCAGCGTTGAAGGGACAACGAGGCCAGAGACCCAGTACTTC
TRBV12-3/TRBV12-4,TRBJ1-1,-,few,CASSLRPNTEAFF,TGTGCCAGCAGTTTGCGACCGAACACTGAAGCTTTCTTT
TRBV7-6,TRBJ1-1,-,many,CASSSQWNTEAFF,TGTGCCAGCAGCTCGCAGTGGAACACTGAAGCTTTCTTT
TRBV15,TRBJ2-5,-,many,CATSARGAAGTQYF,TGTGCCACCAGCGCTAGAGGGGCCGCCGGGACCCAGTACTTC
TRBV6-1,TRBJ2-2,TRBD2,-,CASSTAGDTGELFF,TGTGCCAGCAGCACGGCGGGGGACACCGGGGAGCTGTTTTTT
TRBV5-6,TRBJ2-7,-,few,CASSFKDEQYF,TGTGCCAGCAGCTTCAAAGACGAGCAGTACTTC